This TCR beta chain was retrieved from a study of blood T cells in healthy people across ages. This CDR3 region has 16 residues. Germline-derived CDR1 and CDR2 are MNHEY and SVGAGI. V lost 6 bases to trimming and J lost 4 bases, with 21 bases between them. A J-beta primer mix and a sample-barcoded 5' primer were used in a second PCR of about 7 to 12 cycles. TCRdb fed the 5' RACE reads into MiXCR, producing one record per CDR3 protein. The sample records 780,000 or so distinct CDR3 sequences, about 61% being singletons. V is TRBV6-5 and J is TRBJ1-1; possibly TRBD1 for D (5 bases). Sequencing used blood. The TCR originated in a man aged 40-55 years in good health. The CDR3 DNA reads TGTGCCAGCAGGGAGGGACTGAGCAGAGCGAGCACTGAAGCTTTCTTT. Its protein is CASREGLSRASTEAFF.